The 6 T cell receptor beta chains listed next were all sequenced from one sample in a study of CD8+CD57+ T cells in acquired aplastic anemia. Both TCR beta VDJ combination and CDR3 sequence profiling were carried out. Genomic DNA was the template for this profiling. TCRdb re-analysed the reads in MiXCR, keeping a single row per CDR3 protein. The sample lists just over 400,000 distinct CDR3 sequences, about 70% occurring once. Sample: sorted CD4+, CD8+, or CD8+CD57+ T cells (not recorded which) from PBMCs. The receptors originated from a human donor in good health, serving as a control.

This clonotype showed up just a few times. The chain links TRBV5-1 to TRBJ2-4; 8 nucleotides line up with TRBD1. CDR1 is SGHRS, CDR2 YFSETQ, per germline. Trimming took 4 bases from V and 10 from J; bases not matched to a gene: 7. The CDR3 has 13 residues. As DNA, the CDR3 is TGCGCCAGCAGCCCTCCGGACAGGGATATTCAGTACTTC. As protein: CASSPPDRDIQYF.

This clonotype was counted many times. Since a much larger clone is just one base distant, this may be a read error. The J gene is TRBJ1-6, the V gene TRBV19; D uncertain. From germline, CDR1 is LNHDA and CDR2 SQIVND (reference sequence). The CDR3 spans 10 residues. This chain's CDR3 is CANSPGLRDF. The CDR3 DNA reads TGTGCCAATAGCCCCGGACTGCGGGACTTT.

This chain connects TRBV5-1 to TRBJ2-7; D gene unclear. Looked up from germline, CDR1 is SGHRS and CDR2 is YFSETQ. The CDR3 has 12 amino acids. V lost 0 bases to trimming and J lost 9 bases, with 10 bases between them. CDR3: CASSLVPELQYF. CDR3 coding DNA: TGCGCCAGCAGCTTGGTACCAGAATTGCAGTACTTC.

This sequence joins TRBV19 and TRBJ2-7, with D possibly matching TRBD2 (5 bases). The CDR3 is 15 residues long. Germline V CDR1 and CDR2: LNHDA, SQIVND (reference sequence). V was cut by 6 bases and J by 0 bases, with 15 bases left in between. CDR3 protein: CASSVSRGSSYEQYF. Here the CDR3 DNA reads TGTGCCAGTAGCGTGTCCCGGGGAAGCTCCTACGAGCAGTACTTC.

This clonotype has a count of ten or more. The chain combines TRBV19 with TRBJ1-5, with TRBD1 as a possible D gene (5 bases). This CDR3 has 12 amino acids. Looked up from germline, CDR1 is LNHDA and CDR2 is SQIVND (reference sequence). Trimming shortened V by 11 bases and J by 5 bases, and 13 bases separated the two germline ends. The CDR3 protein is CAGGEVDQPQHF. The CDR3, as DNA: TGTGCCGGAGGGGAGGTAGATCAGCCCCAGCATTTT. The full variable domain, completed using reference TRBV19 and TRBJ1-5, is DGGITQSPKYLFRKEGQNVTLSCEQNLNHDAMYWYRQDPGQGLRLIYYSQIVNDFQKGDIAEGYSVSREKKESFPLTVTSAQKNPTAFYLCAGGEVDQPQHFGDGTRLSIL.

Notes on this clonotype: At one end the junction does not follow the germline gene, possibly because of a read error. J is TRBJ1-2 and V is TRBV20-1; no clear D. Germline V gene sequence: CDR1 DFQATT, CDR2 SNEGSKA (reference sequence). The CDR3 is 11 amino acids. The CDR3 loop reads CSVRAYESHAF. The CDR3 DNA reads TGCAGTGTTAGGGCTTACGAGTCGCACGCCTTC.